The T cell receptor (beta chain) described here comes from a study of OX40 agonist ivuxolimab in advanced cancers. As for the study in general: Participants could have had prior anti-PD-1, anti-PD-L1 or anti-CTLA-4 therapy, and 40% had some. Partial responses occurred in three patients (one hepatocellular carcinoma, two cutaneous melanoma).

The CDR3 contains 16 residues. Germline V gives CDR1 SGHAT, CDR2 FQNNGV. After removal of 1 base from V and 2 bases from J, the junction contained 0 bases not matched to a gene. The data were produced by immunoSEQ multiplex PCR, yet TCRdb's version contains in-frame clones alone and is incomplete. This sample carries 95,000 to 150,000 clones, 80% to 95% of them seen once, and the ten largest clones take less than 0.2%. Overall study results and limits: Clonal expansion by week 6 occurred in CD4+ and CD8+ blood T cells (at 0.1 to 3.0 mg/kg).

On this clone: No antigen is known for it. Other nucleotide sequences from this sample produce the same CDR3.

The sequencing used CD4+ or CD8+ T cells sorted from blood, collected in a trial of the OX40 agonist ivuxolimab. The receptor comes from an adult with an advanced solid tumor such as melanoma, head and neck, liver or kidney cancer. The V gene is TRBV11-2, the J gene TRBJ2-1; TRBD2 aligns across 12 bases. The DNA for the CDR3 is TGTGCCAGCAGCTTAGGACTAGCGGGAGCCTACAATGAGCAGTTCTTC. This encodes CASSLGLAGAYNEQFF.